The TCR beta chain under discussion was sequenced for a study of T cells in women clearing cervical HPV infection. A word on this clone: From the germline J gene comes the end of the CDR3, since the read stops 3 residues before it.

Germline V gives CDR1 MNHNS, CDR2 SASEGT. V gave up 2 bases and J gave up 3 bases; unmatched junction bases: 7. This CDR3 contains 15 residues. Some clones are missing from TCRdb's copy, which holds only in-frame ones; the method was immunoSEQ multiplex PCR. The ten top clones account for 0.8% to 1%, within a sample of some 50,000 clones. The sequencing input was blood buffy coat. J is TRBJ2-7 and V is TRBV6-1; 7 bases agree with TRBD1. The sequence came from a woman between 18 and 75 years old with a cervical HPV16 infection that either progressed to CIN3+ or cleared (not recorded which). The sequenced CDR3 bases are TGTGCCAGCAGTGAAATCGGACAGGCTTTCTACGAG. Encoded protein: CASSEIGQAFYE. The whole CDR3 region reads CASSEIGQAFYEQYF.